One and the same sample provided the 12 T cell receptor beta chains below, sequenced in a study of shared clonotypes between healthy human individuals (dated by TCRdb to between 2020 and 2021). Libraries were constructed by the immunoSEQ multiplex PCR assay. The clones in this table, taken by TCRdb from immuneACCESS, are in-frame only. Not every clone is retained; where verified, under half of the shortfall comes from an unresolved V gene, and the cause of the rest is unknown. The sample profile shows approximately 500,000 clones; 95% to 97% of them were found once. The top ten clones comprise roughly 0.06% of the sample. The sample taken for sequencing was naive CD4+ T cells sorted from blood. The label giving this sample's cell subset or site can be read as: CD45RA+ positively selected. These receptor sequences come from a young woman in good health.

This clone was seen more than once but under ten times. CDR3 residues: CASTLVGTYGYTF. In DNA form, the CDR3 reads TGTGCCAGCACCCTTGTGGGGACCTATGGCTACACCTTC. The chain is built from TRBV28 and TRBJ1-2; TRBD1 is a possible D gene (5 bases). Trimming removed 7 bases at V and 4 bases at J, with 13 bases between. Germline-derived CDR1 and CDR2 are MDHEN and SYDVKM. The CDR3 extends over 13 amino acids.

This rearrangement joins TRBV11-2 to TRBJ2-4; no clear D. The V gene's germline CDR1 is SGHAT and CDR2 FQNNGV. The length of the CDR3 is 13 residues. The V gene lost 1 base and the J gene lost 6 bases, with 7 bases spanning the gap. The CDR3 spells CASSLVYINIQYF. CDR3 sequence (DNA): TGTGCCAGCAGCTTAGTTTATATAAACATTCAGTACTTC. Filled out from reference TRBV11-2 and TRBJ2-4, the complete variable domain reads EAGVAQSPRYKIIEKRQSVAFWCNPISGHATLYWYQQILGQGPKLLIQFQNNGVVDDSQLPKDRFSAERLKGVDSTLKIQPAKLEDSAVYLCASSLVYINIQYFGAGTRLSVL.

The chain uses TRBV30 and TRBJ1-1; D gene uncertain. V lost 0 bases, J lost 0 bases, and 8 bases lay in between. The CDR3 sequence is 14 residues long. Looked up from germline, CDR1 is GTSNPN and CDR2 is SVGIG (reference sequence). The CDR3, as DNA: TGTGCCTGGAGTGTCTGGACCATGAACACTGAAGCTTTCTTT. Translating gives CAWSVWTMNTEAFF.

This chain connects TRBV18 to TRBJ2-7, with a possible D match to TRBD1 (5 bases). Germline V CDR1 and CDR2: KGHSH, LQKENI. The CDR3 has 14 residues. V lost 1 base and J 2 bases, leaving 9 bases between the germline ends. The CDR3 nucleotides read TGTGCCAGCTCACCACGGCCGGACACCTACGAGCAGTACTTC. It yields the protein CASSPRPDTYEQYF. The full variable domain, rest sourced from reference TRBV18 and TRBJ2-7, is NAGVMQNPRHLVRRRGQEARLRCSPMKGHSHVYWYRQLPEEGLKFMVYLQKENIIDESGMPKERFSAEFPKEGPSILRIQQVVRGDSAAYFCASSPRPDTYEQYFGPGTRLTVT.

V is TRBV19 and J is TRBJ1-4; 8 bases line up with TRBD1. CDR3 length equals 15 residues. Germline trimming cut 7 bases from V and 7 bases from J; bases unmatched to any gene: 11. The germline gives CDR1 LNHDA, CDR2 SQIVND (reference sequence). The CDR3 protein is CASTRPGTGGEKLFF. The CDR3 DNA sequence: TGTGCCAGTACAAGACCAGGAACAGGGGGTGAAAAACTGTTTTTT.

This sequence joins TRBV5-4 and TRBJ2-7, with 9 positions matching TRBD1. The CDR3 has 15 amino acids. J was trimmed by 4 bases and V by 4 bases; bases with no gene match: 9. The V gene's germline CDR1 is SGHNT and CDR2 YYREEE (reference sequence). The CDR3 nucleotides read TGTGCCAGCAGCAAGAAACAGGGGGCGGGGTACGAGCAGTACTTC. Its translation: CASSKKQGAGYEQYF.

The chain links TRBV28 to TRBJ2-7; 7 nucleotides match TRBD2. V shed 10 bases, J shed 7 bases, and the junction held 16 bases outside the gene matches. The CDR3 has 14 amino acids. Germline V lookup: CDR1 MDHEN, CDR2 SYDVKM. The CDR3 region has the DNA TGTGCCACCACGGTGGGGGGAGGGTCAGGAGAGCAGTACTTC. Translating gives CATTVGGGSGEQYF.

This chain joins TRBV18 and TRBJ2-5; D is unclear. Germline-derived CDR1 and CDR2 are KGHSH and LQKENI. CDR3 length: 15 residues. V lost 1 base and J lost 5, with 14 bases in between. The CDR3 region has the DNA TGTGCCAGCTCACCACGATATGACTCCGCGGAGACCCAGTACTTC. This codes for CASSPRYDSAETQYF.

This chain connects TRBV6-6 to TRBJ1-4; D gene uncertain. There are 14 residues in the CDR3. CDR1 and CDR2 (germline): MNHNY, SVGAGI (reference sequence). Trimming pared 0 bases from V and 8 bases from J, leaving 10 bases between. CDR3 protein: CASSYSGRMEKLFF. CDR3 nucleotides: TGTGCCAGCAGTTACTCGGGTCGGATGGAAAAACTGTTTTTT.

The count of this clone is one. The V gene is TRBV7-9, the J gene TRBJ2-7, with TRBD1 matching 7 bases. CDR1 and CDR2 (germline): SEHNR, FQNEAQ (reference sequence). Trimming at V came to 6 bases and at J to 4 bases, leaving 9 bases not matched to a gene. The CDR3 spans 14 residues. Here the CDR3 DNA reads TGTGCCAGCAGATTAACCGGGACAGCATACGAGCAGTACTTC. Its protein is CASRLTGTAYEQYF.

V and J are TRBV5-1 and TRBJ1-2; the match to TRBD1 covers 8 bases. Germline V gene lookup returns CDR1 SGHRS and CDR2 YFSETQ. CDR3 length: 16 amino acids. V lost 5 bases and J lost 6; bases outside the gene matches: 15. CDR3 in DNA: TGCGCCAGCAGTTTATGGGACAGGACGCCGGAGGATGGCTACACCTTC. Encoded protein: CASSLWDRTPEDGYTF.

V and J are TRBV19 and TRBJ2-7, with TRBD2 matching over 8 bases. Germline CDR1 is LNHDA and CDR2 is SQIVND (reference sequence). V trimming: 2 bases; J trimming: 0 bases; junction bases outside the gene matches: 6. This CDR3 has 16 residues. As DNA, the CDR3 is TGTGCCAGTAGTATAACCACAGCGGGAGACTCCTACGAGCAGTACTTC. Its translation is CASSITTAGDSYEQYF. Combining the CDR3 with reference TRBV19 and TRBJ2-7 gives the whole variable domain DGGITQSPKYLFRKEGQNVTLSCEQNLNHDAMYWYRQDPGQGLRLIYYSQIVNDFQKGDIAEGYSVSREKKESFPLTVTSAQKNPTAFYLCASSITTAGDSYEQYFGPGTRLTVT.